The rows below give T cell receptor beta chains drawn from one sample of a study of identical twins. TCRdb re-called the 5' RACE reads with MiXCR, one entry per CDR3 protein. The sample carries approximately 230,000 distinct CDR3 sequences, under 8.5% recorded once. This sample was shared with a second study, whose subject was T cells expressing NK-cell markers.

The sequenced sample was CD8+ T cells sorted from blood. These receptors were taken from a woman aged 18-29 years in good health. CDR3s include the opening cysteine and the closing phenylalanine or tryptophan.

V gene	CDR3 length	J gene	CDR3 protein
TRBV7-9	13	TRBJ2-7	CASTPPAGSEQYF
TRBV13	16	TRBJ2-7	CASSLGGTGGLYEQYF
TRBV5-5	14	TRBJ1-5	CASSWQSSDQPQHF
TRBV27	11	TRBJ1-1	CASRGVSEAFF
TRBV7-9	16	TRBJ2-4	CASSSYFEQGENIQYF
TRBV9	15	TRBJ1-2	CASSKSDPDGLGYTF
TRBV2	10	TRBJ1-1	CASTGGEAFF
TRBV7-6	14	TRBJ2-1	CASSSLSYYNEQFF
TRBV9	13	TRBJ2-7	CASSYQTGNEQYF
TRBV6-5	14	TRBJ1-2	CASSYPLDYYGYTF
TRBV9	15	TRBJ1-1	CASSTTDIGGTEAFF
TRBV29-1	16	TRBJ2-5	CSVEDATEYGTETQYF
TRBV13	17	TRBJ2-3	CASSPDRGTGFTDTQYF
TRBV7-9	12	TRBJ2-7	CASSPEVYEQYF
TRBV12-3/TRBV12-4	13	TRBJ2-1	CASSLAKDNEQFF
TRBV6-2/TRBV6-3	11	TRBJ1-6	CASSGGLALHF
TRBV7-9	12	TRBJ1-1	CASSLKTHEAFF
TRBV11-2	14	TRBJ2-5	CASSLDHGEESQYF
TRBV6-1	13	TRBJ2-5	CASRGGLQETQYF
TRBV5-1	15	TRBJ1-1	CASSAYGGLNTEAFF
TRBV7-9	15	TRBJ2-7	CASSSNQGVTYEQYF
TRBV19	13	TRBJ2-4	CASSISSANIQYF
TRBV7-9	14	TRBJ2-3	CASGRGPSTDTQYF
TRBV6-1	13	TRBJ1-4	CASRPLGGEKLFF
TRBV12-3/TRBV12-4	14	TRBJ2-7	CASSLKAWQYEQYF
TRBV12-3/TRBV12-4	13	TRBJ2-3	CASCLGSTQTQYF
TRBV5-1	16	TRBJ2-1	CASSLGLGSSYNEQFF
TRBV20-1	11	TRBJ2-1	CSALLLGEQFF
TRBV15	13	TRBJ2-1	CATTSGAGGEQFF
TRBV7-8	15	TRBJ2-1	CASSFLSGGYNEQFF
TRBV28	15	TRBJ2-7	CASSFAGTGVYEQYF
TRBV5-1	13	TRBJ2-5	CASSLEFWETQYF
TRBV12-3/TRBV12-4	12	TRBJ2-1	CASSFLVSEQFF
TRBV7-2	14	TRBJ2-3	CASSSMGSTDTQYF
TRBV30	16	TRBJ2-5	CAWSVWQGALRETQYF
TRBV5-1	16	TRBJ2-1	CASSSTSGSGKDEQFF
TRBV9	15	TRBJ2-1	CASSVASGMGNEQFF
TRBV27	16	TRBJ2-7	CASSSGRTGWEGEQYF
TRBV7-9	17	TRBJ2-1	CASSSTTSATPYNEQFF
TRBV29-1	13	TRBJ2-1	CSVTSGAYNEQFF
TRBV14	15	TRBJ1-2	CASSQVYGGNYGYTF
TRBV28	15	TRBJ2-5	CASSLGAGRGETQYF
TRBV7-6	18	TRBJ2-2	CASSRGLAGVLDTGELFF
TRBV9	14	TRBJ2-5	CASSALGAQETQYF